This T cell receptor (beta chain) derives from a study of blood T cell repertoires in COVID-19 (TCRdb year 2020). Background on the whole study: Samples covering the acute and convalescent phases of COVID-19 were provided by collaborators in the United States, Italy and Spain. The repertoires were released in a freely available public database meant as a resource for research on the immune response to SARS-CoV-2. The prospective study material was composed of cDNA or gDNA derived from T cells, B-cell-depleted T cells, or PBMCs. The sample metadata nearly always contained a de-identified subject ID, COVID-19 status, age in years and sex. Deeply sampled blood TCRbeta repertoires from subjects exposed to, actively infected with, or recovered from COVID-19 were included in the dataset. Where HLA class I and class II types were available, the types were taken from metadata supplied by the sample provider, not from assay-based typing. The samples were drawn from the first 160 participants of the ongoing ImmuneRACE study and from 1,254 subjects provided by 6 global collaborators.

The cysteine opens and the phenylalanine closes a CDR3 of 14 amino acids. The entry retains the CDR3 DNA only, 42 bases that are in frame from base 1. The junction shows trimming of 5 bases on V and 2 bases on J, plus 10 bases between the germline ends. Based on the germline V gene, the CDR1 and CDR2 sequences are SNHLY and FYNNEI. Comments on this clone: Its antigen specificity is not known. Base qualities are not at hand, and no much larger clone is one base apart.

TCRbeta CDR3 regions were amplified from genomic DNA using the immunoSEQ Assay, a bias-controlled multiplex PCR. Processing in the source paper ran as follows. The number of nucleated cells in each sample was estimated from the amplification of reference gene primers within the assay. To quantify the absolute abundance of each unique TCRbeta CDR3 rearrangement, sequence reads were collapsed and filtered. Productive Simpson clonality was computed per sample as the square root of Simpson's diversity index over productive rearrangements. Here the immuneACCESS table is served through TCRdb, limited to in-frame sequences with V and J called. Missing clones are a known gap in these copies; in checked studies unresolved V genes cover under half, and the rest lacks a known reason. V and J calls and clone size are given by that table; D and trimming were obtained from the DNA. In this sample the table shows some 53,000 clones, roughly 88% of which occur a single time. The ten largest clones capture roughly 3% of the sample.

Whole blood was collected in K2EDTA tubes by collaborating institutions according to the institutions' own protocols. Collaborator samples were shipped for TCRbeta analysis as frozen whole blood, isolated PBMCs, or DNA extracted from either sample type. What the study reported, not specific to this receptor: The amount of clinical and demographic metadata varied by source and participant and was provided uncurated.

What was sequenced was peripheral blood. This chain joins TRBV2 to TRBJ1-5; TRBD1 could be the D gene, as 6 bases match. This TCR was sampled from a human donor in a cohort sampled during active COVID-19. The bases are TGTGCCAGCAGTTACAGGGTCGGCAATCAGCCCCAGCATTTT. It translates to CASSYRVGNQPQHF.